This TCR beta chain was recorded in a study of shared clonotypes between healthy human individuals (dated by TCRdb to the early 2020s). With respect to the entire study: A couple of women and three men aged 18 to 49 years were included in the cohort. For each donor, CD4 naive and CD4 memory were each run on three plates, CD8 naive on two plates, and CD8 memory on one plate. To estimate repertoire size and how much clonotype sharing occurs between individuals, the study deeply sequenced the blood TCR repertoires of about five healthy adults. Libraries were prepared and TCR repertoires were sequenced by different laboratories using diverse techniques, in order to increase sequencing depth and limit assay-specific biases. Each donor's leukapheresis produced roughly between roughly 0.9 and 9 billion PBMCs.

V is reduced by 11 bases and J by 0 bases, leaving a spacing of 8 bases between them. From its cysteine to its phenylalanine, the CDR3 spans 12 amino acids. Of all the DNA, just the CDR3 is kept, 36 bases in frame from base 1. According to the germline V gene (reference sequence), CDR1 reads LNHDA and CDR2 reads SQIVND. The paper's findings and limits, for the study overall: When several donors were compared, the shared fraction of clonotypes was about 5% for naive CD4, roughly 3.3% for naive CD8, 2.3% for memory CD4, and 0.35% to 0.4% for memory CD8. Naive subsets generally had larger estimated clonotype richness than memory subsets. The small number of donors limited the genetic and exposure-history diversity represented. Compared with non-shared clonotypes, clonotypes shared by all four sorted-subset donors had higher generation probabilities. Sampling was limited to blood, and TCR repertoires in tissue likely differ from TCR repertoires in blood. Even with the large sequencing depth, rarefaction of the sorted-subset datasets indicated that sequencing was incomplete. Based on pairwise subsampling, the degree of clonotype sharing among donors was expected to be affected by sequencing depth.

Using the deep immunoSEQ assay, TCR CDR3 regions were amplified from genomic DNA by multiplex PCR. Extracted genomic DNA from each cell subset was spread evenly across all wells of several immunoSEQ 96-well plates, with each plate serving as a replicate. Each replicate PCR for sorted subsets received about 220 ng genomic DNA, equal to around 32,000 T cell genomes. The purified libraries were quantified using a Qubit 3.0 fluorometer, sized with a Bioanalyzer 2100, and then quantified again using the KAPA Library Quantification kit. A separate single-read 150-cycle Illumina NextSeq 550 flow cell was used to sequence each immunoSEQ 96-well plate. Per the authors' processing: The immunoSEQ output contained only junctional sequences without quality scores, so filtering could not match that applied to full-length reads. To assign V/J genes and CDR3, sequences were annotated using PyIR, a Python wrapper for IgBLAST v1.9, with IMGT germline references. Reads with weak V/J assignments (E-value above 1e-6), missing CDR3, stop codons, out-of-frame junctions, or ambiguous translated residues were removed. A V3J clonotype was defined by an identical inferred V gene, J gene, and CDR3 amino acid sequence. To compute the percentage overlap between repertoires, the number of shared unique clonotypes was divided by the size of the smaller repertoire. RTK rarefaction, the Chao1 estimator, and Recon v2.1 estimates of unobserved clonotypes were used to assess repertoire richness. For all TCRbeta clonotypes obtained by the gDNA method from four donors, generation probabilities were computed with OLGA. TCRdb limited this immuneACCESS table to in-frame rearrangements with V and J called. A share of clones is missing; checked studies link under half to unresolved V genes, and the rest is unexplained. From that table come the V and J calls and clone size; the DNA was used to work out D and trimming. This sample holds about 2 million clones; roughly 94% were observed only once. The ten top clones hold 0.13% of the sample.

Donors were healthy HIV-negative adults with no recently reported acute infections or vaccinations. Only Caucasian adults living in Nashville, Tennessee, USA were represented among the donors. CD4+ T cells were enriched by magnetic negative selection; naive cells were then positively selected on CD45RA, and the negative fraction formed the memory subset. Blood was collected by leukapheresis, and PBMCs were isolated by Ficoll-Histopaque density gradient centrifugation and then cryopreserved in liquid nitrogen vapor phase. Analytical flow cytometry was used to check the purity and quantity of each magnetically sorted T cell population. From each sorted fraction, genomic DNA was isolated and quantified by UV absorbance on a Nanodrop 2000c. A word on this clone: Its antigen target is currently unknown. There are no base qualities to consult, and no much larger clone falls within one base.

The V gene is TRBV19 and the J gene is TRBJ1-3, with no confidently assigned D gene. The specimen sequenced was naive CD4+ T cells sorted from blood. The cell subset or site tag for this specimen amounts to: CD45RA+ positively selected. The clonotype comes from a man aged 18 to 29 in good health. The CDR3 here reads CAVQTSGNTIYF. The DNA sequence is given as TGTGCCGTACAGACCTCTGGAAACACCATATATTTT.